This T cell receptor (beta chain) comes out of a study of OX40 agonist ivuxolimab in advanced cancers. Study as a whole: The mean age was roughly 60 years, ranging from about 20 to 79, with around four fifths of participants male.

Whole-study findings and limits: Relative to CD4+, CD8+ T cells held more expanded clones on average.

Data came from immunoSEQ multiplex PCR; TCRdb stores just in-frame clones and leaves some out. The table has more than 45,000 clones, 70% to 90% seen once; the top ten hold roughly 0.88%. Worth noting for this clone: The target antigen is unknown. This same CDR3 is encoded by further DNA sequences in the sample.

The TCR was taken from an adult with an advanced solid tumor such as melanoma, head and neck, liver or kidney cancer. The sequences come from CD4+ or CD8+ T cells sorted from blood, collected in a trial of the OX40 agonist ivuxolimab.

CDR3 sequence reads: CSARLGETQYF. CDR3 coding DNA: TGCAGTGCAAGACTAGGAGAGACCCAGTACTTC. J is TRBJ2-5 and V is TRBV20-1; TRBD2 is a possible D gene (6 bases). Germline V gene lookup returns CDR1 DFQATT and CDR2 SNEGSKA (reference sequence). The CDR3 extends over 11 amino acids. Trimming took off 6 bases at V and 4 bases at J, with 9 bases between the two ends.